The T cell receptor beta chain described here comes from a study of CD8 T cells in Susac syndrome. Turning to this clonotype: Its target is not known.

Study-wide results and limits: Clonal expansion was missing from Susac syndrome CD4+ T cell repertoires.

CD8+ and CD4+ T cells taken from blood had their TCR beta sequenced. Patients with Susac syndrome showed fulfilment of recently defined diagnostic criteria for definite or probable disease. An amount of RNA that ranged from roughly 0.5 to 1 ug was reverse transcribed with random hexamers. Each CDR3 protein gets one entry after TCRdb re-called the immunoSEQ multiplex PCR reads with MiXCR. The sample has around 170,000 distinct CDR3 sequences, under 97% seen once; the top ten hold approximately 0.089%. Trimming cost V 2 bases and J 4 bases, with 3 bases left between them. The germline gives CDR1 MNHNY, CDR2 SVGAGI (reference sequence). The CDR3 runs to 12 residues.

The chain links TRBV6-6 to TRBJ1-5; no reliable D call. What was sequenced was CD4+ T cells from PBMCs. The sequence was collected from a human donor with Susac syndrome. CDR3 DNA: TGTGCCAGCAGTTACGGTAATCAGCCCCAGCATTTT. It yields the protein CASSYGNQPQHF.